The rows below give T cell receptor beta chains drawn from one sample of a study of cytomegalovirus exposure and HLA in healthy donors. Clones were read by immunoSEQ multiplex PCR, and TCRdb kept only the in-frame ones, dropping some. The repertoire holds over 45,000 clones, with over 75% as singletons. Sequenced material: PBMCs. The origin of the receptors is a boy aged 5-17 years in good health and CMV-seropositive. The conserved cysteine and the conserved F or W are not part of the CDR3 here. The D gene is left open where the match is weak.

cdr3_aa | j_call | d_call | v_call
ASSYSIGANYGYT | TRBJ1-2 | - | TRBV6-5
ASSGTIGTGGWKPQH | TRBJ1-5 | TRBD1 | TRBV2
ASSLGQNNQPQH | TRBJ1-5 | - | TRBV4-2
ASSSGQGGSPLH | TRBJ1-6 | TRBD1 | TRBV5-1
ASRGWTGAYEQY | TRBJ2-7 | TRBD1 | TRBV11-2
ASSPFGDGYT | TRBJ1-2 | - | TRBV7-2
ASSAGIPGSYEQY | - | - | TRBV6-1
ASSAHLSAYNSPLH | TRBJ1-6 | - | TRBV7-8
ASSRGVQETQY | TRBJ2-5 | TRBD2 | TRBV7-2
ASSLVAFENSPLH | TRBJ1-6 | - | TRBV5-4
ASSPGTSGGNEQF | TRBJ2-1 | TRBD2 | TRBV5-1
ASSIGDRGNSPLH | TRBJ1-6 | TRBD1 | TRBV19
ASSSTRGGETQY | TRBJ2-5 | - | TRBV5-1
ASSPAEGANFYGYT | TRBJ1-2 | TRBD1 | TRBV18
ASSPRWTGTTIY | TRBJ1-3 | TRBD1 | TRBV5-6
ASREAGGYDNEQF | TRBJ2-1 | TRBD2 | TRBV28
ASQLAGLNNEQF | TRBJ2-1 | - | TRBV18
ASSFTMAHEQF | TRBJ2-1 | - | TRBV6-5
ASSQGAANTEAF | TRBJ1-1 | TRBD1 | TRBV5-1
ASSLEGFHNEQF | TRBJ2-1 | - | TRBV5-1
ASSTPGTGVEEQY | TRBJ2-7 | TRBD1 | TRBV19
ASSQDRGGTDTQY | TRBJ2-3 | TRBD2 | TRBV4-2
ASSLPDGYGYT | TRBJ1-2 | - | TRBV11-3
ASSRRLAGAGELF | TRBJ2-2 | TRBD2 | TRBV6-5
SAQGLTEAF | TRBJ1-1 | - | TRBV20-1